Listed below are T cell receptor beta chains from one sample, sequenced in a study of blood T cell repertoires in COVID-19. Method: immunoSEQ multiplex PCR; TCRdb's copy keeps in-frame clones and lacks some. The repertoire holds about 280,000 clones, with approximately 91% as singletons. The sequenced sample consisted of peripheral blood. All receptors derive from a woman between 40 and 50 years old who had recovered from COVID-19. CDR3s include the opening cysteine and the closing phenylalanine or tryptophan. The D gene is left open where the match is weak. Part of the rows lack a size; the others show once, few, many or a class for expanded clones.

CDR3,DNA,D,size,J,V
CASSLLGQGAGETQYF,TGTGCCAGCAGTTTACTGGGACAGGGGGCCGGGGAGACCCAGTACTTC,TRBD1,NA,TRBJ2-5,TRBV27
CASSIPGGKAYEQYF,TGTGCCAGCAGCATTCCAGGAGGTAAAGCCTACGAGCAGTACTTC,NA,NA,TRBJ2-7,TRBV7-2
CASSYSLAENTGELFF,TGTGCCAGCAGTTACTCACTAGCGGAGAACACCGGGGAGCTGTTTTTT,TRBD2,NA,TRBJ2-2,TRBV6-6
CASSPFHQTSEGNEQFF,TGTGCCAGCTCACCATTTCATCAGACTAGTGAAGGGAATGAGCAGTTCTTC,NA,NA,TRBJ2-1,TRBV18
CSVAWTSSNEQFF,TGCAGCGTTGCCTGGACTAGTAGCAATGAGCAGTTCTTC,TRBD2,NA,TRBJ2-1,TRBV29-1
CASREGGEAFF,TGTGCCAGCAGAGAGGGTGGTGAAGCTTTCTTT,NA,once,TRBJ1-1,TRBV2
CASSQVDSNYGYTF,TGTGCCAGCAGCCAAGTAGACAGTAACTATGGCTACACCTTC,NA,NA,TRBJ1-2,TRBV3-1/TRBV3-2
CASSAPAGPRLYF,TGTGCCAGCAGCGCCCCTGCGGGGCCTCGTCTGTATTTT,NA,NA,TRBJ2-3,TRBV9
CASSLAGVEPYEQYF,TGTGCCAGCTCACTAGCGGGGGTGGAACCCTACGAGCAGTACTTC,TRBD2,NA,TRBJ2-7,TRBV18
CASSEQGAGETQYF,TGTGCCAGCAGTGAACAGGGGGCCGGAGAGACCCAGTACTTC,TRBD1,NA,TRBJ2-5,TRBV2
CASSQDRRSQYF,TGTGCCAGCAGCCAAGATAGGAGGTCCCAGTACTTC,NA,NA,TRBJ2-5,TRBV3-1/TRBV3-2
CASSPLGEPDTDTQYF,TGTGCCAGCAGCCCGCTAGGGGAACCCGACACAGATACGCAGTATTTT,NA,NA,TRBJ2-3,TRBV4-2
CAWNPRGTNQPQHF,TGTGCCTGGAATCCTCGGGGTACCAATCAGCCCCAGCATTTT,NA,NA,TRBJ1-5,TRBV30